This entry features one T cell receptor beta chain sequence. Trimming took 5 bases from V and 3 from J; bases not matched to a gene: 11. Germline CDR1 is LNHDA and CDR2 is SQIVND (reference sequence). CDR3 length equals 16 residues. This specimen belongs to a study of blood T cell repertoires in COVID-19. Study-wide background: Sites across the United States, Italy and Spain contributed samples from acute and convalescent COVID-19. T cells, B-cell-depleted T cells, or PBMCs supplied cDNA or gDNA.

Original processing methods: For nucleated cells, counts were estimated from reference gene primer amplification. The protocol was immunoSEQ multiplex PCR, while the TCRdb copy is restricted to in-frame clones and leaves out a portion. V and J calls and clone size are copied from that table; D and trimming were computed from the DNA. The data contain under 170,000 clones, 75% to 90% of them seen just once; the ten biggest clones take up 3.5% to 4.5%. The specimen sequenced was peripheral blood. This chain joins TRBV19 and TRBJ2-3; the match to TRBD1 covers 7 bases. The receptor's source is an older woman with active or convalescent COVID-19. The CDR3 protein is CASSVTGTVKTDTQYF. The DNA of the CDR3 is TGTGCCAGTAGTGTCACCGGGACAGTCAAAACAGATACGCAGTATTTT.